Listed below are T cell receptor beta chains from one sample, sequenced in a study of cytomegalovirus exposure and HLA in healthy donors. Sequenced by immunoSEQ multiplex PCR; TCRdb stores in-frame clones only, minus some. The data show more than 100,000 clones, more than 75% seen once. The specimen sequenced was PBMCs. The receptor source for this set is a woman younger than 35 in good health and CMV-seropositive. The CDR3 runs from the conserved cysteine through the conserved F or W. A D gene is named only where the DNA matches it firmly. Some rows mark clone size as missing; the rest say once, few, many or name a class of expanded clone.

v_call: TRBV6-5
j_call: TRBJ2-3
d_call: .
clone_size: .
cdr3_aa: CASSQSTDTQYF
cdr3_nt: TGTGCCAGCAGTCAGAGCACAGATACGCAGTATTTT

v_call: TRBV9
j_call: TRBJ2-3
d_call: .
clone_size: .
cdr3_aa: CASSGEAVSRVEVDTQYF
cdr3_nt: TGTGCCAGCAGCGGGGAAGCGGTATCTAGGGTTGAGGTGGATACGCAGTATTTT

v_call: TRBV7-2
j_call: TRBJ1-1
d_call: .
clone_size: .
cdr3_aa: CASSNDITEAFF
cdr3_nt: TGTGCCAGCAGCAATGACATAACTGAAGCTTTCTTT

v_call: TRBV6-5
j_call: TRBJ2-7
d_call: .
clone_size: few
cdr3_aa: CASSSPRTYEQYF
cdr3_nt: TGTGCCAGCAGTTCCCCTAGAACTTACGAGCAGTACTTC

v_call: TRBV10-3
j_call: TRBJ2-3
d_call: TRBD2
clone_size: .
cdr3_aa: CAISERPAGDVTQYF
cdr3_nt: TGTGCCATCAGTGAAAGGCCAGCGGGAGATGTTACGCAGTATTTT

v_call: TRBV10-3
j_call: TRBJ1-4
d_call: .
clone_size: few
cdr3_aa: CAITRGPNEKLFF
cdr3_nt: TGTGCCATCACCAGGGGACCTAATGAAAAACTGTTTTTT

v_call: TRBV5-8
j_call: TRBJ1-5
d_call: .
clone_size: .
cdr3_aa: CASSLRQLRQPQHF
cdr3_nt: TGTGCCAGCAGCTTGCGACAGCTACGTCAGCCCCAGCATTTT

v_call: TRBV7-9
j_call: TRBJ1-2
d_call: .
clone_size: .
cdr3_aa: CASSSKVGGHGYTF
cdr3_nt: TGTGCCAGCAGCTCAAAGGTGGGGGGTCATGGCTACACCTTC

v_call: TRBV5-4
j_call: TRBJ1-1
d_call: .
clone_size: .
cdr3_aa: CATALRQLNTEAFF
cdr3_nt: TGTGCCACAGCGCTTAGACAGTTGAACACTGAAGCTTTCTTT

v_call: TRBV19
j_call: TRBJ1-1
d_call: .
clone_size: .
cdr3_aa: CASSIRGRVGEAFF
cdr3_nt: TGTGCCAGTAGTATCCGGGGTAGGGTAGGAGAAGCTTTCTTT

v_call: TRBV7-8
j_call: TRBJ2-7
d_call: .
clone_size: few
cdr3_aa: CASSFRSKDEQYF
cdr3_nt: TGTGCCAGCAGCTTCAGGTCCAAAGACGAGCAGTACTTC

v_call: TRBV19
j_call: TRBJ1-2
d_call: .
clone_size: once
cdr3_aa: CASSLGALYGYTF
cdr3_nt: TGTGCCAGTAGCCTAGGGGCTCTCTATGGCTACACCTTC

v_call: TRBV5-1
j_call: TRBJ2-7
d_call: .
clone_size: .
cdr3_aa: CASSFSGVTGDYEQYF
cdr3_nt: TGCGCCAGCAGCTTCTCGGGGGTTACAGGGGACTACGAGCAGTACTTC

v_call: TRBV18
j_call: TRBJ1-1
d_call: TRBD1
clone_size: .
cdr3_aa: CASSLTQGLSDTEAFF
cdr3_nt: TGTGCCAGCTCACTCACACAGGGGCTGTCCGACACTGAAGCTTTCTTT

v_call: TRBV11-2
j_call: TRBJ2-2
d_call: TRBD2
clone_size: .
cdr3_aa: CASSFGLAATNTGELFF
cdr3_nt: TGTGCCAGCAGCTTCGGACTAGCGGCCACGAACACCGGGGAGCTGTTTTTT

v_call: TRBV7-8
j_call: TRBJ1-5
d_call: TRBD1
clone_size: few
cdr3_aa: CASSIRGNQPQHF
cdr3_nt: TGTGCCAGCAGCATCAGGGGGAATCAGCCCCAGCATTTT

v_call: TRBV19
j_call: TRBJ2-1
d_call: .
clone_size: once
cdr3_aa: CASSIVQKNNEQFF
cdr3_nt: TGTGCCAGTAGTATCGTGCAGAAAAACAATGAGCAGTTCTTC

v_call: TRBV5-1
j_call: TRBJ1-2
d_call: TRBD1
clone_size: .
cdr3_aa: CASSSPAKSDRGSFNYGYTF
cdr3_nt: TGCGCCAGCAGCTCGCCCGCTAAATCGGACAGGGGCAGCTTTAACTATGGCTACACCTTC

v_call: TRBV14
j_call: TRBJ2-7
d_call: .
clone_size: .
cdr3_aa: CASSQGRRGTAPREQYF
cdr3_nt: TGTGCCAGCAGCCAAGGGCGACGCGGGACAGCGCCTCGAGAGCAGTACTTC

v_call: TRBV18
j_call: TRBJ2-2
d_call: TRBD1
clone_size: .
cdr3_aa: CASSGGQGNTGELFF
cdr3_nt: TGTGCCAGCTCAGGCGGACAGGGGAACACCGGGGAGCTGTTTTTT

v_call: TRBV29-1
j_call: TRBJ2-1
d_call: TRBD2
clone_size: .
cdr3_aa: CSAAPGGNEQFF
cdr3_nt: TGCAGCGCCGCCCCGGGGGGCAATGAGCAGTTCTTC

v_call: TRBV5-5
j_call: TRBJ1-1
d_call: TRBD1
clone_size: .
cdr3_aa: CASSLAQGLNTEAFF
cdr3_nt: TGTGCCAGCAGCTTGGCACAGGGGCTGAACACTGAAGCTTTCTTT

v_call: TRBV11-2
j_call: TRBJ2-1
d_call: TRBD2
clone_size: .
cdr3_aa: CASSYLAGGNNEQFF
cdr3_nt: TGTGCCAGCAGCTACTTAGCGGGAGGCAACAATGAGCAGTTCTTC

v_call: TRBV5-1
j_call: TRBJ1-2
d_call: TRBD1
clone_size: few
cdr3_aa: CASSFLGQGAPGYTF
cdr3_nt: TGCGCCAGCAGCTTTTTGGGACAGGGGGCGCCGGGCTACACCTTC

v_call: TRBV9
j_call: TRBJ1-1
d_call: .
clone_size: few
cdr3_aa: CASSGADSWTEAFF
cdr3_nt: TGTGCCAGCAGCGGAGCGGACTCGTGGACTGAAGCTTTCTTT

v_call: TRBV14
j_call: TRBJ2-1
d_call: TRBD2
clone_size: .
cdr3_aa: CASSLLGGGVYNEQFF
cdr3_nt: TGTGCCAGCAGCCTCTTGGGCGGGGGGGTCTACAATGAGCAGTTCTTC

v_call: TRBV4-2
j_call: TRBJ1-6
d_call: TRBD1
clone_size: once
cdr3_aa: CASTTGDNSPLHF
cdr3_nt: TGTGCCAGCACGACAGGGGATAATTCACCCCTCCACTTT

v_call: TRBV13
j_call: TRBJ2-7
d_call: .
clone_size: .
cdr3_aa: CASSAQGSYEQYF
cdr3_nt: TGTGCCAGCAGCGCCCAGGGCTCCTACGAGCAGTACTTC

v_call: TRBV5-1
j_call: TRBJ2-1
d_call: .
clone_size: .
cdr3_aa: CASSLKAGSTYNEQFF
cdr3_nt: TGCGCCAGCAGCTTGAAGGCGGGGAGCACCTACAATGAGCAGTTCTTC

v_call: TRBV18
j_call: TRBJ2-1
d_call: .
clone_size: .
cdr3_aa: CASSLDRDPGGEQFF
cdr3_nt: TGTGCCAGCTCACTAGACAGGGATCCCGGGGGTGAGCAGTTCTTC

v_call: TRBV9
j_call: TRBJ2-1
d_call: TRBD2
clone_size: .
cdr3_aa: CASSVGREYNEQFF
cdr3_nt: TGTGCCAGCAGCGTGGGGCGGGAGTACAATGAGCAGTTCTTC

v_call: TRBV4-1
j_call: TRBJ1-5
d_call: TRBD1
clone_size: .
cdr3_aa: CASSQDWTGNQPQHF
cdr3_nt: TGCGCCAGCAGCCAAGATTGGACAGGGAACCAGCCCCAGCATTTT

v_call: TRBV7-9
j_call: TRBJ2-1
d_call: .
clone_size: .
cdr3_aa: CASSAQGLRSGEQFF
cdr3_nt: TGTGCCAGCAGCGCCCAAGGACTAAGATCGGGTGAGCAGTTCTTC

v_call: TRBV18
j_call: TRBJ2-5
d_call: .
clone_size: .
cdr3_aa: CASSPTQGSEETQYF
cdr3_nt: TGTGCCAGCTCACCAACCCAGGGTAGTGAAGAGACCCAGTACTTC

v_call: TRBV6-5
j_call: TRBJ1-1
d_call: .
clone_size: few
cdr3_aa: CASSYWGAEAFF
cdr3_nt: TGTGCCAGCAGTTACTGGGGGGCTGAAGCTTTCTTT

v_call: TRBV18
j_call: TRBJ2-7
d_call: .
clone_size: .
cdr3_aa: CASSPPGGPYEQYF
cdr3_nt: TGTGCCAGCTCACCACCGGGGGGGCCCTACGAGCAGTACTTC

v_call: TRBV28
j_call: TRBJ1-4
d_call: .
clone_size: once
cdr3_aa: CASSLTGYGVEKLFF
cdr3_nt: TGTGCCAGCAGTTTAACGGGGTACGGCGTTGAAAAACTGTTTTTT

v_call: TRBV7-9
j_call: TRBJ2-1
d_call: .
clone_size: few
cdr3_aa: CASSPQGGSQFF
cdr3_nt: TGTGCCAGCAGCCCCCAGGGGGGCTCCCAGTTCTTC

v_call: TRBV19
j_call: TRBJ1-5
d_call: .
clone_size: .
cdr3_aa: CASSISGADQPQHF
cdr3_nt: TGTGCCAGTAGTATATCAGGGGCAGATCAGCCCCAGCATTTT

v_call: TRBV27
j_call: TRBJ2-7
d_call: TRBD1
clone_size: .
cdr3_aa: CASSLGQAGFYEQYF
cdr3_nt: TGTGCCAGCAGTCTCGGACAGGCGGGTTTCTACGAGCAGTACTTC

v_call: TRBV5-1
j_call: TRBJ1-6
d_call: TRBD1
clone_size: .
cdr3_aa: CASSSRDRDNSPLHF
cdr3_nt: TGCGCCAGCAGCTCCCGGGACAGGGATAATTCACCCCTCCACTTT